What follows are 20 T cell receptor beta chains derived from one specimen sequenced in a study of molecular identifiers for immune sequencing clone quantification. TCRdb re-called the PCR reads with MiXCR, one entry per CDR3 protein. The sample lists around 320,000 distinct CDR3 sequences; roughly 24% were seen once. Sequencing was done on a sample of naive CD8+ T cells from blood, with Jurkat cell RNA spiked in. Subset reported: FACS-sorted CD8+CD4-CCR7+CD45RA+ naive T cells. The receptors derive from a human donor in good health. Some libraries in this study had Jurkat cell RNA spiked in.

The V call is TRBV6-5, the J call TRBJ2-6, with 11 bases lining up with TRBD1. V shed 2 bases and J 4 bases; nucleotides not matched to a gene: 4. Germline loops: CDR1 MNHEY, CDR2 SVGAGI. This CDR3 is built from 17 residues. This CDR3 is CASSYGQGAPGANVLTF. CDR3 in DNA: TGTGCCAGCAGTTACGGACAGGGGGCGCCCGGGGCCAACGTCCTGACTTTC.

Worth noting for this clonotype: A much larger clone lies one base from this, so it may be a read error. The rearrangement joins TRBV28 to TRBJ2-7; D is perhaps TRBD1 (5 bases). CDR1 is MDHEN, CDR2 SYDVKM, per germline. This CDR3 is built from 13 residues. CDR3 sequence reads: CACSSRVSYEQYF. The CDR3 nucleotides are TGTGCCTGCAGTAGCAGGGTATCCTACGAGCAGTACTTC.

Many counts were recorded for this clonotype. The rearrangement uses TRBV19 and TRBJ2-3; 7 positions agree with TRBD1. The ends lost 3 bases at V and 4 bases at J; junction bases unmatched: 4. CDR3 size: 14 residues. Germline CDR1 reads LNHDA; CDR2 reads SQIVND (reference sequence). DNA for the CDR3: TGTGCCAGTAGTATCCAAGGGACAGCAGATACGCAGTATTTT. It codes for CASSIQGTADTQYF.

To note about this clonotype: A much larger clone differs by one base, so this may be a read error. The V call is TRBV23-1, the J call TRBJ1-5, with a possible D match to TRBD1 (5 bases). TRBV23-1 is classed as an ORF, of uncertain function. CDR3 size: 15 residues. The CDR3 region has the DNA TGCGCCAGCAGTCAATCAGACAGTAGCAATCAGACCCAGCATTTT. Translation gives CASSQSDSSNQTQHF.

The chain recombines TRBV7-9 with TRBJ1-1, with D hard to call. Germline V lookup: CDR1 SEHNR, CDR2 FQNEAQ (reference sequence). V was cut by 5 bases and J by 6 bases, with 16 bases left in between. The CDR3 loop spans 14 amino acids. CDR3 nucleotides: TGTGCCAGCAGCACCGGAGTCTATGGCGCTGAAGCTTTCTTT. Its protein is CASSTGVYGAEAFF.

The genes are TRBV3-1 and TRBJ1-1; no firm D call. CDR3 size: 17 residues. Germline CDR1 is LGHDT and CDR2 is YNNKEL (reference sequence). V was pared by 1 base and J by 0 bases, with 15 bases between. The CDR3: CASSQGLAGYLNTEAFF. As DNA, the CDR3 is TGTGCCAGCAGCCAAGGGCTCGCGGGGTACCTGAACACTGAAGCTTTCTTT.

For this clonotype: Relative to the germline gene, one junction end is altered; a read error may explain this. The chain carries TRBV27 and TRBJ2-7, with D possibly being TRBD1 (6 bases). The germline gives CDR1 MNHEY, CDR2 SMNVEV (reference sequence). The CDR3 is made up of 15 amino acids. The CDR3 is CATSFRQGSSYEQYF. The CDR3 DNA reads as TGTGCCACCAGTTTCAGGCAGGGGAGTTCCTACGAGCAGTACTTC.

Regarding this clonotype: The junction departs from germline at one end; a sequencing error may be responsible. Written as DNA, the CDR3 is TGTGCCAGCGGTTACAGAGGACTCTACGAGCAGTACTTC. This codes for CASGYRGLYEQYF. The chain combines TRBV6-2 or TRBV6-3 with TRBJ2-7; the D gene is possibly TRBD2 (5 bases). CDR3 length equals 13 residues. Per germline, CDR1 MNHEY and CDR2 SVGEGT.

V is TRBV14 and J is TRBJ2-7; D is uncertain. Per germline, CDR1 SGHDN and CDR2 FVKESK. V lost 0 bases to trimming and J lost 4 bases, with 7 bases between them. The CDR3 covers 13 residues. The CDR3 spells CASSQDDTYEQYF. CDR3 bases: TGTGCCAGCAGCCAAGATGATACGTACGAGCAGTACTTC. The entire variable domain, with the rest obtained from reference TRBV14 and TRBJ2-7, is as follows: EAGVTQFPSHSVIEKGQTVTLRCDPISGHDNLYWYRRVMGKEIKFLLHFVKESKQDESGMPNNRFLAERTGGTYSTLKVQPAELEDSGVYFCASSQDDTYEQYFGPGTRLTVT.

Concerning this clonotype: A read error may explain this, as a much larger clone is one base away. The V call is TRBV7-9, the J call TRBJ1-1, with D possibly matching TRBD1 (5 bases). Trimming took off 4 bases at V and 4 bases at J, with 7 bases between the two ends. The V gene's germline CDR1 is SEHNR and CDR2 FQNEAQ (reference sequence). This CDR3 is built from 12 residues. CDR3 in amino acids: CASSSDSTEAFF. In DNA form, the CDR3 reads TGTGCCAGCAGCTCCGACAGCACTGAAGCTTTCTTT.

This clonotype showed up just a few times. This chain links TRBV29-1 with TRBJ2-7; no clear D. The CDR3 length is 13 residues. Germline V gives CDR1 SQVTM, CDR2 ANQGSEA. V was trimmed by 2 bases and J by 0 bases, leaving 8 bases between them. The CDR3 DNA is TGCAGCGTTGAAACTCCCGGCTCCTACGAGCAGTACTTC. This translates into CSVETPGSYEQYF.

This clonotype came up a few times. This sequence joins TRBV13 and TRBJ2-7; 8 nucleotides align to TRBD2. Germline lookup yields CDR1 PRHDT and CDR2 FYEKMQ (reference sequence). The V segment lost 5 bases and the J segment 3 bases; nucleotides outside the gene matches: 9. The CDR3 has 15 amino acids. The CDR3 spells CASSPGLAENYEQYF. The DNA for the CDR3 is TGTGCCAGCAGCCCCGGACTAGCAGAGAACTACGAGCAGTACTTC.

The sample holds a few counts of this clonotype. The CDR3 reads CSAREAGEALAKNIQYF. Here the CDR3 DNA reads TGCAGTGCTAGAGAAGCGGGAGAAGCCCTAGCCAAAAACATTCAGTACTTC. The rearrangement links TRBV20-1 to TRBJ2-4; 8 bases are shared with TRBD2. J gave up 0 bases and V 0 bases, and 7 bases lay outside the gene matches. CDR1 is DFQATT and CDR2 is SNEGSKA in the germline V gene (reference sequence). This CDR3 contains 17 residues.

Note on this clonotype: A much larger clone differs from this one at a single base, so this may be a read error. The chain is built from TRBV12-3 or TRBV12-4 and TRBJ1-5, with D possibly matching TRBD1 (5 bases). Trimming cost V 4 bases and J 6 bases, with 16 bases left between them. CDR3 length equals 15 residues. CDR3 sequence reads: CASSSTASWVQPQHF. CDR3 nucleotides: TGTGCCAGCAGTTCGACAGCAAGTTGGGTTCAGCCCCAGCATTTT.

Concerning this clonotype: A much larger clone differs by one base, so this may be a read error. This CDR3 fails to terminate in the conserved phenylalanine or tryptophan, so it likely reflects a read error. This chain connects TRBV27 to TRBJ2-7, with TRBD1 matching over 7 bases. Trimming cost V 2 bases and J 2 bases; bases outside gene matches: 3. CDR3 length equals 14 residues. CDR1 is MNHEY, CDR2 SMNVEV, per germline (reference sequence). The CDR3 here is CASSLAQGAYEQYY. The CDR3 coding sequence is TGTGCCAGCAGTTTAGCGCAGGGGGCCTACGAGCAGTACTAC.

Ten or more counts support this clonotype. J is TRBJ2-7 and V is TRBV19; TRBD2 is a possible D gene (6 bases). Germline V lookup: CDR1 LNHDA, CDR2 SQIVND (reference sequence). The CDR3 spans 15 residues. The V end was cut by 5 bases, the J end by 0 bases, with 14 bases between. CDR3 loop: CASSPRDSTSYEQYF. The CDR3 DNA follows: TGTGCCAGTAGTCCCCGGGACTCCACCTCCTACGAGCAGTACTTC.

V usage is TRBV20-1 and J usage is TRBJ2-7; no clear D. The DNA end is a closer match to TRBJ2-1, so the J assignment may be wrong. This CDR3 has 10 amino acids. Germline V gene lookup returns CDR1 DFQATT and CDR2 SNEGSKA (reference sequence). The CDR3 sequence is CSARLDEQFF. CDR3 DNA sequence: TGCAGTGCCCGTTTGGACGAGCAGTTCTTC.

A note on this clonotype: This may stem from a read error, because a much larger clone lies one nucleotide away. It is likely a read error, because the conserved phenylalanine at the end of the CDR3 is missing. The CDR3 reads CASSSWTGEDDEQFY. For the CDR3, the DNA is TGTGCCAGCAGCTCGTGGACAGGCGAAGATGATGAGCAGTTCTAC. The rearrangement links TRBV7-2 to TRBJ2-1; 7 bases map to TRBD1. CDR1 is SGHTA and CDR2 is FQGNSA in the germline V gene. There are 15 residues in the CDR3. With V trimmed by 4 bases and J by 8 bases, 11 bases remained unmatched.

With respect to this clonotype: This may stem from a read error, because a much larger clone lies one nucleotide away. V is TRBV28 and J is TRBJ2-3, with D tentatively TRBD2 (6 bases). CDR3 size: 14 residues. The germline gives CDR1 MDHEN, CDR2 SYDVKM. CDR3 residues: CAGSPRLGADTQYF. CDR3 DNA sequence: TGTGCCGGCAGTCCCCGACTAGGCGCAGATACGCAGTATTTT.

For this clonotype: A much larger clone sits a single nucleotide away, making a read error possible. The CDR3 nucleotides are TGTGCCAGCAGCCCGAAGATGGACTACGAGCAGTACTTC. It yields the protein CASSPKMDYEQYF. The genes are TRBV7-9 and TRBJ2-7; D gene unclear. CDR1 and CDR2 from the germline V gene are SEHNR and FQNEAQ (reference sequence). Trimming pared 5 bases from V and 3 bases from J, leaving 11 bases between. The CDR3 is 13 residues long.